The source of this TCR beta chain is a study of blood T cell repertoires in COVID-19. Only in-frame clones appear in the TCRdb table, and some are missing; sequencing was by immunoSEQ multiplex PCR. The repertoire includes 84,000 or so clones, more than 70% of them detected once, and less than 40% sits in the top ten. Trimming removed 3 bases at V and 3 bases at J, with 9 bases between. The CDR3 length is 13 residues. The chain has TRBV12-3 or TRBV12-4 and TRBJ2-7; D is possibly TRBD1 (5 bases). The receptor's source is an older man with active or convalescent COVID-19. The sample consisted of peripheral blood. In DNA, the CDR3 is TGTGCCAGCAGTTTGGAGCAGGGCTACGAGCAGTACTTC. Protein sequence: CASSLEQGYEQYF.